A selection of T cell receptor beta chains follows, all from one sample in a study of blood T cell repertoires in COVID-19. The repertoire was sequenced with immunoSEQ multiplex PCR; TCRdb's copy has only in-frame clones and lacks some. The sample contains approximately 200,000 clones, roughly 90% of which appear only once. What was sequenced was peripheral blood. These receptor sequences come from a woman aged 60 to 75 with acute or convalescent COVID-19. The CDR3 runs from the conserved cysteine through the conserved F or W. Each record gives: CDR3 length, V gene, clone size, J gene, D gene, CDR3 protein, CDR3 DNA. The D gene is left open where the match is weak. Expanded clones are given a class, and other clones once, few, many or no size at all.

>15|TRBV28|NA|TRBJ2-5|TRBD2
CASSPPGLAEETQYF
TGTGCCAGCAGTCCGCCGGGACTAGCGGAAGAGACCCAGTACTTC
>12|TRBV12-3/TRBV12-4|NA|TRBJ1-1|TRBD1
CASSLNRGTTFF
TGTGCCAGCAGTTTGAACAGGGGGACAACTTTCTTT
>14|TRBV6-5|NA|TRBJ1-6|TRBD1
CASSLQGANSPLHF
TGTGCCAGCAGCCTCCAGGGGGCGAATTCACCCCTCCACTTT
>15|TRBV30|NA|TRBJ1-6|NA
CAWSRRSSYNSPLHF
TGTGCCTGGAGTAGAAGGAGCTCCTATAATTCACCCCTCCACTTT
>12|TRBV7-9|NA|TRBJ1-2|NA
CASSEDRQGYTF
TGTGCCAGCAGCGAAGACAGGCAAGGCTACACCTTC
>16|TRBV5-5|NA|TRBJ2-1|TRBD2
CASSRGGLAGDNEQFF
TGTGCCAGCAGCCGAGGGGGACTAGCGGGAGACAATGAGCAGTTCTTC
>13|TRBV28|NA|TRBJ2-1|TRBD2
CASRKREPNEQFF
TGTGCCAGCAGGAAGCGGGAGCCCAATGAGCAGTTCTTC
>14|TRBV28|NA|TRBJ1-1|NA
CASSLGSRGTEAFF
TGTGCCAGCAGTTTAGGGTCTAGGGGGACGGAAGCTTTCTTT
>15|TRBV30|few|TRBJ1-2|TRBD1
CAWRDRRTLTYGYTF
TGTGCCTGGAGGGACAGGCGAACTCTCACCTATGGCTACACCTTC
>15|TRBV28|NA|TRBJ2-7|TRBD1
CASSLLGTGDYEQYF
TGTGCCAGCAGTTTACTCGGGACAGGGGACTACGAGCAGTACTTC
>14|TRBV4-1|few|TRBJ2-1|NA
CASSQNRGGYEQFF
TGCGCCAGCAGCCAGAACAGGGGGGGCTATGAGCAGTTCTTC
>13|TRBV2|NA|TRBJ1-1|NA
CASSDTVNTEAFF
TGTGCCAGCAGTGACACAGTGAACACTGAAGCTTTCTTT
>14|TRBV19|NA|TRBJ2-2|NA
CASSIGTGTGELFF
TGTGCCAGTAGTATAGGCACGGGGACCGGGGAGCTGTTTTTT
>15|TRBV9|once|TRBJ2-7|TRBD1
CASSARDRGSYEQYF
TGTGCCAGCAGCGCACGGGACAGGGGGTCCTACGAGCAGTACTTC
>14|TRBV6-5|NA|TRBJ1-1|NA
CASSPRAGVAEAFF
TGTGCCAGCAGCCCGAGGGCTGGAGTGGCTGAAGCTTTCTTT
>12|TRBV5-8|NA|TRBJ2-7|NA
CASSRRGYEQYF
TGTGCCAGCAGCCGACGAGGGTACGAGCAGTACTTC
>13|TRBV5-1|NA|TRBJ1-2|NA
CASSLQGLYGYTF
TGCGCCAGCAGCTTACAGGGTCTCTATGGCTACACCTTC
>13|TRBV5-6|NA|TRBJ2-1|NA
CASSLERRAGQFF
TGTGCCAGCAGCTTGGAAAGGCGGGCGGGGCAGTTCTTC
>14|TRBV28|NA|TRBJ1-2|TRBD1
CASSSTGGFYGYTF
TGTGCCAGCAGCTCAACAGGGGGCTTCTATGGCTACACCTTC
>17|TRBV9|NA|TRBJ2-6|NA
CASSASWTDSGANVLTF
TGTGCCAGCAGCGCCTCGTGGACAGACTCTGGGGCCAACGTCCTGACTTTC
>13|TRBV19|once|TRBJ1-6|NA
CASSSSYNSPLHF
TGTGCCAGTAGTAGCAGCTATAATTCACCCCTCCACTTT
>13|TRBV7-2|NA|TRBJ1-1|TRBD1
CASKQGANTEAFF
TGTGCCAGTAAACAGGGGGCGAACACTGAAGCTTTCTTT
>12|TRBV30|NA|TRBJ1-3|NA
CAGGGSGNTIYF
TGTGCCGGGGGGGGCTCTGGAAACACCATATATTTT
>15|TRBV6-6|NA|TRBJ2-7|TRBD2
CASSALAVSSYEQYF
TGTGCCAGCAGTGCGCTAGCGGTAAGCTCCTACGAGCAGTACTTC
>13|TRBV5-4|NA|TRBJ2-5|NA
CASRVRAGGTQYF
TGTGCCAGCAGAGTGCGGGCCGGGGGGACCCAGTACTTC
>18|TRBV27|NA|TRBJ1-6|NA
CASSLYPASPGNNSPLHF
TGTGCCAGCAGTTTATACCCCGCCTCGCCAGGGAACAATTCACCCCTCCACTTT
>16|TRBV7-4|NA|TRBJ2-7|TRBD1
CASSKTRDRGLYEQYF
TGTGCCAGCAGCAAGACCCGGGACAGGGGCCTCTACGAGCAGTACTTC
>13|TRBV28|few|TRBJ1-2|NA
CASKTTRAGGYTF
TGTGCCAGCAAAACTACCAGGGCTGGTGGCTACACCTTC
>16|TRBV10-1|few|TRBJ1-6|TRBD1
CASSKQGSSYNSPLHF
TGCGCCAGCAGTAAACAGGGGAGCTCCTATAATTCACCCCTCCACTTT
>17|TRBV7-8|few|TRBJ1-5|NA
CASSLAYWGTSNQPQHF
TGTGCCAGCAGCTTAGCGTATTGGGGCACAAGCAATCAGCCCCAGCATTTT
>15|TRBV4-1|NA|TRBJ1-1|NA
CASRAPGKRNTEAFF
TGCGCCAGCAGGGCACCAGGAAAAAGAAACACTGAAGCTTTCTTT
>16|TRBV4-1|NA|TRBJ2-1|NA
CASSRPTGLLYNEQFF
TGCGCCAGCAGCCGTCCGACAGGCTTACTTTACAATGAGCAGTTCTTC
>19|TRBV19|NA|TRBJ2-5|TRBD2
CASSPRKASGGAGQETQYF
TGTGCCAGTAGTCCCAGGAAGGCTAGCGGGGGGGCGGGCCAAGAGACCCAGTACTTC
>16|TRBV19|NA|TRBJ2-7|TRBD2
CASSIQVLAGAYEQYF
TGTGCCAGTAGTATACAGGTGCTAGCGGGGGCCTACGAGCAGTACTTC
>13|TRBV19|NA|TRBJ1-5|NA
CASISNHEQPQHF
TGTGCCAGTATCTCCAATCATGAGCAGCCCCAGCATTTT